One and the same sample provided the 13 T cell receptor beta chains below, sequenced in a study of shared clonotypes between healthy human individuals. Some clones are missing from TCRdb's copy, which holds only in-frame ones; the method was immunoSEQ multiplex PCR. The table has some 2,100,000 clones, almost 96% seen once. The source material was naive CD4+ T cells sorted from blood. As to subset: CD45RA+ positively selected. Receptor source: a man between 18 and 29 years old in good health.

The V gene is TRBV7-3, the J gene TRBJ2-7; 10 bases align to TRBD1. The germline V gene encodes CDR1 SGHTA and CDR2 FQGTGA. The CDR3 is 15 residues long. J was trimmed by 5 bases and V by 2 bases; bases with no gene match: 6. Here the CDR3 reads CASSLGPGTGDEQYF. The CDR3 nucleotides read TGTGCCAGCAGCTTAGGGCCCGGGACAGGGGACGAGCAGTACTTC.

This chain links TRBV6-5 with TRBJ1-2; no firm D call. Trimming left V 0 bases short and J 8 bases short, with 16 bases between. Germline loops: CDR1 MNHEY, CDR2 SVGAGI. The CDR3 is 15 residues long. This CDR3 is CASSYSEIPVLGYTF. CDR3 in DNA: TGTGCCAGCAGTTACTCTGAGATCCCGGTCTTGGGCTACACCTTC.

The rearrangement joins TRBV10-3 to TRBJ2-1; D uncertain. Trimming removed 4 bases at V and 8 bases at J, with 9 bases between. The CDR3 consists of 12 residues. Germline V CDR1 and CDR2: ENHRY, SYGVKD. CDR3 sequence (DNA): TGTGCCATCAGTGCCCAACCCCATGAGCAGTTCTTC. Protein: CAISAQPHEQFF.

The genes are TRBV25-1 and TRBJ2-5; TRBD1 is a possible D gene (6 bases). V was shortened by 4 bases and J by 0 bases, with 9 bases between the two germline ends. From germline, CDR1 is MGHDK and CDR2 SYGVNS. The CDR3 runs 14 residues. DNA for the CDR3: TGTGCCAGCAGTGTTAACAGGGACCAAGAGACCCAGTACTTC. This encodes CASSVNRDQETQYF.

This chain joins TRBV5-4 and TRBJ1-3; no clear D. Germline V gene data show CDR1 as SGHNT and CDR2 as YYREEE (reference sequence). CDR3 length equals 13 residues. Deletions cut 5 bases from V and 9 bases from J, with 15 bases between. The CDR3 loop is CASRLTASGTIYF. Written as DNA, the CDR3 is TGTGCCAGCAGGCTGACGGCCTCAGGCACCATATATTTT.

The chain couples TRBV25-1 to TRBJ2-5; 7 nucleotides agree with TRBD1. This CDR3 has 14 amino acids. Germline assignment: CDR1 MGHDK and CDR2 SYGVNS. J gave up 2 bases and V 6 bases, and 6 bases lay outside the gene matches. For the CDR3, the DNA is TGTGCCAGCAGCGATCAGGGGGTACAAGAGACCCAGTACTTC. This encodes CASSDQGVQETQYF.

A single count supports this clone. CDR3 bases: TGTGCCAGCAGCTTGTCAATGTTAGGACAGAGAGAGACCCAGTACTTC. Amino acid sequence: CASSLSMLGQRETQYF. The V call is TRBV5-4, the J call TRBJ2-5; maybe TRBD1 (6 bases). This CDR3 region has 16 residues. Trimming cost V 1 base and J 4 bases, with 17 bases left between them. CDR1 and CDR2 (germline): SGHNT, YYREEE (reference sequence). Combining the CDR3 with reference TRBV5-4 and TRBJ2-5 gives the whole variable domain ETGVTQSPTHLIKTRGQQVTLRCSSQSGHNTVSWYQQALGQGPQFIFQYYREEENGRGNFPPRFSGLQFPNYSSELNVNALELDDSALYLCASSLSMLGQRETQYFGPGTRLLVL.

A word on this clone: This sample includes further DNA sequences coding for the same CDR3. The V and J genes are TRBV7-2 and TRBJ1-1; D gene uncertain. V lost 5 bases, J lost 3 bases, and 4 bases lay in between. Germline V gives CDR1 SGHTA, CDR2 FQGNSA. The CDR3 consists of 11 residues. This CDR3 is CASSPYTEAFF. CDR3 nucleotides: TGTGCCAGCAGCCCCTACACTGAAGCTTTCTTT.

This sequence joins TRBV6-6 and TRBJ1-2; weak D call: TRBD1 (5 bases). Deletions cut 6 bases from V and 1 base from J, with 12 bases between. Germline-derived CDR1 and CDR2 are MNHNY and SVGAGI (reference sequence). This CDR3 is built from 14 residues. CDR3 sequence: CASSLAQDNYGYTF. The CDR3 DNA is TGTGCCAGCAGCCTTGCACAGGATAACTATGGCTACACCTTC.

This chain links TRBV10-3 with TRBJ1-4; 10 bases map to TRBD1. After removal of 8 bases from V and 8 bases from J, the junction contained 11 bases not matched to a gene. Per the germline V gene, CDR1 is ENHRY and CDR2 is SYGVKD. There are 15 residues in the CDR3. The CDR3 region is CAISSGDRGPEKLFF. The DNA of the CDR3 is TGTGCCATCTCCTCGGGGGACAGGGGACCCGAAAAACTGTTTTTT.

The chain uses TRBV30 and TRBJ1-2; the D is unclear. Between the trimmed V and J ends, which lost 2 bases and 4 bases, there was a span of 14 bases. Germline values: CDR1 GTSNPN, CDR2 SVGIG (reference sequence). The CDR3 is 14 residues long. This CDR3 reads CAWSPPGWAYGYTF. The CDR3 region has the DNA TGTGCCTGGAGTCCCCCGGGGTGGGCCTATGGCTACACCTTC.

The rearrangement uses TRBV10-3 and TRBJ2-3; 7 nucleotides agree with TRBD1. V shed 4 bases, J shed 1 base, and the junction held 2 bases outside the gene matches. There are 14 residues in the CDR3. Germline V gene lookup returns CDR1 ENHRY and CDR2 SYGVKD. The CDR3 sequence is CAISGQGGTDTQYF. The CDR3 DNA follows: TGTGCCATCAGTGGACAGGGAGGCACAGATACGCAGTATTTT.

This clone was seen only once. The J gene is TRBJ2-7, the V gene TRBV5-5; a possible D gene is TRBD1 (6 bases). Germline CDR1 reads SGHKS; CDR2 reads YYEKEE (reference sequence). The CDR3 has 16 residues. V lost 5 bases and J lost 0, with 18 bases in between. This CDR3 reads CASRRQTGIASYEQYF. CDR3 sequence (DNA): TGTGCCAGCAGACGCCAGACAGGAATCGCCTCCTACGAGCAGTACTTC.